The 25 T cell receptor beta chains below come from one sample, sequenced in a study of OX40 agonist ivuxolimab in advanced cancers. Measured with immunoSEQ multiplex PCR; TCRdb has only the in-frame clones, and not every one. In the table there are 30,000 to 35,000 clones, more than 80% of which are singletons. This specimen consisted of CD4+ or CD8+ T cells sorted from blood, obtained in a trial of the OX40 agonist ivuxolimab. Receptors were obtained from an adult with an advanced solid tumor such as melanoma, head and neck, liver or kidney cancer.

The chain links TRBV4-3 to TRBJ2-1, with a weak D call TRBD1 (5 bases). The V end was cut by 0 bases, the J end by 4 bases, with 13 bases between. CDR1 is LGHNA, CDR2 YSLEER, per germline. The CDR3 runs 16 residues. The CDR3 sequence is CASSQDRALGYNEQFF. The DNA of the CDR3 is TGCGCCAGCAGCCAAGACAGGGCGCTGGGTTACAATGAGCAGTTCTTC.

The chain combines TRBV30 with TRBJ1-1, with D maybe TRBD1 (6 bases). The V end was cut by 2 bases, the J end by 2 bases, with 18 bases between. This CDR3 contains 16 residues. The germline V gene encodes CDR1 GTSNPN and CDR2 SVGIG (reference sequence). The CDR3 region is CAWSHRWGGANTEAFF. The CDR3 DNA is TGTGCCTGGAGTCACCGTTGGGGGGGGGCAAACACTGAAGCTTTCTTT.

The chain uses TRBV5-5 and TRBJ1-6; 7 bases fit TRBD1. CDR1 and CDR2 from the germline V gene are SGHKS and YYEKEE (reference sequence). V lost 1 base and J lost 7; bases outside the gene matches: 5. This CDR3 region has 15 residues. The CDR3 DNA is TGTGCCAGCAGCTTGCTGGGGACAGCGAATTCACCCCTCCACTTT. This gives the protein CASSLLGTANSPLHF.

The CDR3 sequence is CASSPDIDGYTF. In DNA, the CDR3 is TGTGCCAGCAGCCCGGACATAGATGGCTACACCTTC. V and J are TRBV7-8 and TRBJ1-2; D possibly corresponds to TRBD1 (5 bases). The CDR3 contains 12 residues. V was clipped by 5 bases and J by 6 bases, with 10 bases between them. Germline V lookup: CDR1 SGHVS, CDR2 FQNEAQ.

V is TRBV5-1 and J is TRBJ2-7; D is uncertain. The germline V gene has CDR1 SGHRS and CDR2 YFSETQ. The length of the CDR3 is 13 residues. V dropped 0 bases and J dropped 0 bases, with 4 bases sitting between them. The DNA for the CDR3 is TGCGCCAGCAGCTTGGGGTCCTCCTACGAGCAGTACTTC. This encodes CASSLGSSYEQYF. Based on the CDR3 plus reference TRBV5-1 and TRBJ2-7, the full variable domain is KAGVTQTPRYLIKTRGQQVTLSCSPISGHRSVSWYQQTPGQGLQFLFEYFSETQRNKGNFPGRFSGRQFSNSRSEMNVSTLELGDSALYLCASSLGSSYEQYFGPGTRLTVT.

V gene TRBV7-2 combines with J gene TRBJ1-1; D remains unclear. V was shortened by 2 bases and J by 1 base, with 8 bases between the two germline ends. The germline CDR1 and CDR2 sequences are SGHTA and FQGNSA. The CDR3 spans 14 residues. The CDR3 loop is CASSLPGRNTEAFF. The CDR3 DNA reads as TGTGCCAGCAGCTTACCAGGAAGGAACACTGAAGCTTTCTTT.

V and J are TRBV4-1 and TRBJ1-3; D is perhaps TRBD1 (5 bases). The V gene's germline CDR1 is MGHRA and CDR2 YSYEKL. CDR3 size: 14 residues. Trimming took off 7 bases at V and 0 bases at J, with 10 bases between the two ends. The CDR3 nucleotides read TGCGCCAGCATGCTGGGACCCTCTGGAAACACCATATATTTT. Translation gives CASMLGPSGNTIYF.

V and J are TRBV7-2 and TRBJ1-1, with TRBD1 matching over 12 bases. The germline V gene encodes CDR1 SGHTA and CDR2 FQGNSA. The CDR3 length is 17 residues. Unmatched junction bases numbered 10, after V lost 5 bases and J lost 3 bases. CDR3: CASSIRDRGLSYTEAFF. CDR3 DNA: TGTGCCAGCAGCATACGGGACAGGGGGCTGTCGTACACTGAAGCTTTCTTT.

The V and J genes are TRBV4-1 and TRBJ2-7; perhaps TRBD1 as D (6 bases). Deletions cut 0 bases from V and 4 bases from J, with 16 bases between. The CDR3 contains 16 residues. CDR1 and CDR2 from the germline V gene are MGHRA and YSYEKL. CDR3 in amino acids: CASSQETGTIFYEQYF. Here the CDR3 DNA reads TGCGCCAGCAGCCAAGAGACCGGGACAATTTTTTACGAGCAGTACTTC.

The chain employs TRBV5-1 and TRBJ2-3; no definite D call. V gave up 0 bases and J gave up 3 bases, with 11 bases separating them. The V gene's germline CDR1 is SGHRS and CDR2 YFSETQ. The CDR3 has 15 amino acids. The CDR3 loop is CASSLEVGGTDTQYF. CDR3 sequence (DNA): TGCGCCAGCAGCTTGGAAGTGGGCGGAACAGATACGCAGTATTTT.

V gene TRBV6-1 combines with J gene TRBJ2-7, with D perhaps TRBD2 (6 bases). Trimming pared 1 base from V and 0 bases from J, leaving 13 bases between. The CDR3 totals 16 residues. From germline, CDR1 is MNHNS and CDR2 SASEGT. For the CDR3, the DNA is TGTGCCAGCAGTGAAGATGGAGGGGCTAGCTCCTACGAGCAGTACTTC. Translating gives CASSEDGGASSYEQYF.

This chain uses TRBV28 with TRBJ2-3, with D unresolved. This CDR3 contains 12 residues. V was clipped by 3 bases and J by 5 bases, with 6 bases between them. In germline, CDR1 is MDHEN, CDR2 SYDVKM. CDR3 in DNA: TGTGCCAGCAGTTTGGAGTTAGATACGCAGTATTTT. This encodes CASSLELDTQYF.

The gene calls are TRBV10-1 and TRBJ2-7, with TRBD1 as a possible D gene (6 bases). This CDR3 has 14 residues. Germline assignment: CDR1 WNHNN and CDR2 SYGVQD (reference sequence). V was clipped by 10 bases and J by 3 bases, with 19 bases between them. This CDR3 is CANYPGHYIYEQYF. CDR3 DNA: TGCGCCAACTACCCGGGACATTATATCTACGAGCAGTACTTC.

The chain employs TRBV5-6 and TRBJ2-2; TRBD1 aligns across 10 bases. Germline V lookup: CDR1 SGHDT, CDR2 YYEEEE. This CDR3 spans 14 amino acids. With 2 bases clipped from V and 6 bases from J, the junction kept 1 base outside the gene matches. The CDR3 loop reads CASSFGTGAGELFF. The CDR3 DNA reads as TGTGCCAGCAGCTTCGGGACAGGGGCCGGGGAGCTGTTTTTT.

The CDR3 sequence is CAWSDGESYEQYF. CDR3 bases: TGTGCCTGGAGTGACGGGGAGTCCTACGAGCAGTACTTC. The rearrangement links TRBV30 to TRBJ2-7; tentative D call: TRBD2 (5 bases). The ends were cut back, 1 base at V and 1 base at J, with 8 bases in the middle. Germline V gene lookup returns CDR1 GTSNPN and CDR2 SVGIG (reference sequence). The CDR3 is 13 amino acids.

This clone has a single count. The J gene is TRBJ2-5, the V gene TRBV11-2; D is unresolved. The CDR3 has 15 amino acids. Germline lookup yields CDR1 SGHAT and CDR2 FQNNGV. Trimming took off 5 bases at V and 3 bases at J, with 16 bases between the two ends. CDR3 residues: CASSNPVTAEETQYF. CDR3 bases: TGTGCCAGCAGCAATCCGGTCACAGCAGAAGAGACCCAGTACTTC.

The chain couples TRBV6-5 to TRBJ1-6, with 9 bases aligning to TRBD1. Trimming took 6 bases from V and 8 from J; bases not matched to a gene: 5. The germline gives CDR1 MNHEY, CDR2 SVGAGI. CDR3 length: 14 amino acids. The CDR3 DNA sequence: TGTGCCAGCAGAACAGGGGGCAGATATTCACCCCTCCACTTT. Amino acid sequence: CASRTGGRYSPLHF.

The V gene is TRBV19, the J gene TRBJ2-7, with TRBD2 identical over 7 bases. This CDR3 is built from 15 residues. V lost 3 bases to trimming and J lost 0 bases; unmatched junction nucleotides: 5. Germline V lookup: CDR1 LNHDA, CDR2 SQIVND (reference sequence). CDR3 protein: CASSIASGFSYEQYF. CDR3 nucleotides: TGTGCCAGTAGTATTGCTAGCGGTTTCTCCTACGAGCAGTACTTC. Full variable domain (missing parts from reference TRBV19 and TRBJ2-7): DGGITQSPKYLFRKEGQNVTLSCEQNLNHDAMYWYRQDPGQGLRLIYYSQIVNDFQKGDIAEGYSVSREKKESFPLTVTSAQKNPTAFYLCASSIASGFSYEQYFGPGTRLTVT.

V gene TRBV28 combines with J gene TRBJ1-4; D remains unclear. Trimming removed 5 bases at V and 5 bases at J, with 15 bases between. Germline V gene data show CDR1 as MDHEN and CDR2 as SYDVKM. The CDR3 extends over 15 amino acids. The CDR3 here is CASSPVLGINEKLFF. The CDR3 bases are TGTGCCAGCAGTCCCGTTCTGGGGATAAATGAAAAACTGTTTTTT.

This clone is a singleton in its sample. The chain combines TRBV4-3 with TRBJ1-1; possible D gene TRBD1, 5 bases. This CDR3 is 14 amino acids long. Germline V gene lookup returns CDR1 LGHNA and CDR2 YSLEER. V lost 3 bases, J lost 6 bases, and 14 bases lay in between. The CDR3 region is CASSQTPGGAEAFF. CDR3 nucleotide sequence: TGCGCCAGCAGCCAGACCCCGGGGGGTGCTGAAGCTTTCTTT.

This rearrangement joins TRBV9 to TRBJ2-5, with D tentatively TRBD1 or TRBD2 (5 bases each). Germline V gene sequence: CDR1 SGDLS, CDR2 YYNGEE. V was trimmed by 4 bases and J by 1 base, leaving 11 bases between them. This CDR3 is 14 amino acids long. DNA for the CDR3: TGTGCCAGCAGCCCTACAGGACTCCAAGAGACCCAGTACTTC. Amino acids: CASSPTGLQETQYF.

This rearrangement joins TRBV7-2 to TRBJ1-2; 7 nucleotides agree with TRBD1. The germline V gene encodes CDR1 SGHTA and CDR2 FQGNSA. V shed 5 bases and J 6 bases; nucleotides not matched to a gene: 6. This CDR3 is built from 13 residues. As DNA, the CDR3 is TGTGCCAGCAGCCCAGGGGGAGGGCATGGCTACACCTTC. Translating gives CASSPGGGHGYTF. The full variable domain, completed using reference TRBV7-2 and TRBJ1-2, is GAGVSQSPSNKVTEKGKDVELRCDPISGHTALYWYRQSLGQGLEFLIYFQGNSAPDKSGLPSDRFSAERTGGSVSTLTIQRTQQEDSAVYLCASSPGGGHGYTFGSGTRLTVV.

J is TRBJ1-4 and V is TRBV7-2, with 8 bases aligning to TRBD1. The V and J ends lost 4 bases and 8 bases, in that order; junction bases with no gene match: 9. This CDR3 spans 15 amino acids. The germline V gene has CDR1 SGHTA and CDR2 FQGNSA. CDR3 sequence reads: CASSSTGALWEKLFF. The CDR3 DNA sequence: TGTGCCAGCAGCTCGACAGGGGCCCTTTGGGAAAAACTGTTTTTT.

The chain joins TRBV5-6 to TRBJ2-5; D unclear. This CDR3 is built from 11 residues. CDR1 is SGHDT, CDR2 YYEEEE, per germline. Between the trimmed V and J ends, which lost 2 bases and 4 bases, there was a span of 3 bases. For the CDR3, the DNA is TGTGCCAGCAGCTTCGCAGAGACCCAGTACTTC. It encodes CASSFAETQYF.

The rearrangement joins TRBV13 to TRBJ1-1; TRBD1 is a possible D gene (5 bases). The germline V gene encodes CDR1 PRHDT and CDR2 FYEKMQ (reference sequence). V dropped 5 bases and J dropped 1 base, with 17 bases sitting between them. This CDR3 has 16 residues. CDR3 sequence reads: CASSGGPGLANTEAFF. The CDR3 DNA sequence: TGTGCCAGCAGCGGAGGGCCGGGACTAGCGAACACTGAAGCTTTCTTT.